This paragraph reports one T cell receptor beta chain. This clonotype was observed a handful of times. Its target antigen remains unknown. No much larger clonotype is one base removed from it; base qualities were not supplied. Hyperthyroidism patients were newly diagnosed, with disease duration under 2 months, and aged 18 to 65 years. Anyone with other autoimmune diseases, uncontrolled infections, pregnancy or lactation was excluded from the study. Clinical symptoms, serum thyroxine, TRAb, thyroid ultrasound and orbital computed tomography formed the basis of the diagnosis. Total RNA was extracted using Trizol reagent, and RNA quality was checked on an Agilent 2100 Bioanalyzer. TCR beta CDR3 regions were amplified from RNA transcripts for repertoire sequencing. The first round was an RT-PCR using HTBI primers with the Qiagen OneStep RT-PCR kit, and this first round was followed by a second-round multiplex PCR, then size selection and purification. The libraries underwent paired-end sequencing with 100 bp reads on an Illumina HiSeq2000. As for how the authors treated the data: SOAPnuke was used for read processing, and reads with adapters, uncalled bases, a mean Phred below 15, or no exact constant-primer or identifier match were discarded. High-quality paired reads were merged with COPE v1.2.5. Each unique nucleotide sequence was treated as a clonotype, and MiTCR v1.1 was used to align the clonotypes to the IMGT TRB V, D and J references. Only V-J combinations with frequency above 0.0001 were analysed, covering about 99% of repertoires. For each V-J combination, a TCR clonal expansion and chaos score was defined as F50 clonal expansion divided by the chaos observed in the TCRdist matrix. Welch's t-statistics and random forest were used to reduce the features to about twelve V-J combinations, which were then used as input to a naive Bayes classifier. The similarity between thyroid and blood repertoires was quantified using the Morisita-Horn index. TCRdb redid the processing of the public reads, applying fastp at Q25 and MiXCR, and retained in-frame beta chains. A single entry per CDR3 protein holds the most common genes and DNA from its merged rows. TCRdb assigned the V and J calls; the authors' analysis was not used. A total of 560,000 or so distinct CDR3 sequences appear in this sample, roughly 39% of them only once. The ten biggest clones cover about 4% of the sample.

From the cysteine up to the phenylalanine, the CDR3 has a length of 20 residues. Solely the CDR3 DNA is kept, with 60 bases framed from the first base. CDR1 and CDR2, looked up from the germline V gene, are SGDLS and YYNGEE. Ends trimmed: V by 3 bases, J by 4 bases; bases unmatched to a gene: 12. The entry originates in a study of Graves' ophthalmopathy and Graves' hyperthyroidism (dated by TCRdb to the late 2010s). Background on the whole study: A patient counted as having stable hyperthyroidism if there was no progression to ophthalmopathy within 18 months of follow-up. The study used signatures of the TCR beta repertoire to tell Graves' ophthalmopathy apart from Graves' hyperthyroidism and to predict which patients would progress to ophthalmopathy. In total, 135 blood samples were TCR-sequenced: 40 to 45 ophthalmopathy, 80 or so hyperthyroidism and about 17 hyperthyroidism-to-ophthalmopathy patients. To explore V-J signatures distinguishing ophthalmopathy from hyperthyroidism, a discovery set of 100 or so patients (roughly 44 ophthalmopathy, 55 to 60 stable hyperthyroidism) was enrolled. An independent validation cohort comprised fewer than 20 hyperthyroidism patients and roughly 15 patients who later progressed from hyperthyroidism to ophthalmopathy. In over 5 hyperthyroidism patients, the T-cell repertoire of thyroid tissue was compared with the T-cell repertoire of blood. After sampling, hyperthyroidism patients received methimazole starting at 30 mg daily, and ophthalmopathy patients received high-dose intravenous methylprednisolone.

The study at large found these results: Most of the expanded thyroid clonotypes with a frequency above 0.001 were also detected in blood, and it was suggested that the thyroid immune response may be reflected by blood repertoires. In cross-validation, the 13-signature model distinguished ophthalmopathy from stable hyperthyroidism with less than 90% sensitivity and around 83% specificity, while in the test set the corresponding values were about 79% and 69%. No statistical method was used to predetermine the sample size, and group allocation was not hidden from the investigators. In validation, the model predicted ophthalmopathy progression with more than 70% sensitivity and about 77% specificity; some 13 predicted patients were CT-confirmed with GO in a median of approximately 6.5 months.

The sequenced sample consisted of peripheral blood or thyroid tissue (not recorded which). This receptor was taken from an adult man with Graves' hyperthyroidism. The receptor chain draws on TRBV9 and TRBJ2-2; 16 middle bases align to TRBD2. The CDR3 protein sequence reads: CASSASPGTSGRAFTGELFF. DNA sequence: TGTGCCAGCAGCGCGAGTCCCGGGACTAGCGGGAGGGCCTTCACCGGGGAGCTGTTTTTT.